This T cell receptor beta chain was profiled in a study of Tregs in tolerant kidney transplant recipients. General study results and limits: Biological reproducibility was not directly addressed in this study. Tregs expanded with activated donor B cells seemed most donor-specific.

The CDR3 is 14 amino acids. Germline-derived CDR1 and CDR2 are GTSNPN and SVGIG (reference sequence). With V trimmed by 3 bases and J by 1 base, 3 bases remained unmatched. TCRdb's table, derived via immunoSEQ multiplex PCR, lists solely in-frame clones and lacks some. The sample records over 60,000 clones, about four fifths being singletons. This clone showed up just a few times. Its antigen remains unknown. Thawed PBMCs were FACS-sorted into unstimulated CD4+CD25+CD127- regulatory T cells, CD4+CD25- non-regulatory cells, CD4 and CD8 cells. This chain connects TRBV30 to TRBJ2-7, with 10 bases matching TRBD1. The TCR comes from a human donor in good health. The sequencing sample was made of CD4+ T cells from blood. CDR3 protein: CAWSRQGASYEQYF. The CDR3 coding sequence is TGTGCCTGGAGCCGACAGGGGGCTTCCTACGAGCAGTACTTC.